A selection of T cell receptor beta chains follows, all from one sample in a study of T cell repertoires in cytomegalovirus infection. MiXCR was run by TCRdb on the reads, yielding one entry per CDR3 protein. The sample includes nearly 700,000 distinct CDR3 sequences, roughly 33% of them seen just once. Their specific antigens are unknown. The sample here was cultured PBMCs, taken from culture after CMV antigen stimulation. The origin of the receptors is a human donor in good health (CMV status not recorded). Some clones in this sample may be carry-over from other donors' samples. CDR3s include the opening cysteine and the closing phenylalanine or tryptophan. Each record gives: clone size, CDR3 length, D gene, J gene, V gene, CDR3 protein, CDR3 DNA. D genes are given only for firm matches. Clone size is not always given. Where it is, it says once, few, many or a class for expanded clones.

clone_size: few
cdr3_length: 14
d_call: NA
j_call: TRBJ2-5
v_call: TRBV11-2
cdr3_aa: CASSSAGRQETQYF
cdr3_nt: TGTGCCAGCAGCTCCGCCGGGAGACAAGAGACCCAGTACTTC

clone_size: NA
cdr3_length: 15
d_call: NA
j_call: TRBJ1-2
v_call: TRBV18
cdr3_aa: CASSPGTARMEGYTF
cdr3_nt: TGTGCCAGCTCACCCGGGACCGCTCGGATGGAGGGCTACACCTTC

clone_size: many
cdr3_length: 12
d_call: NA
j_call: TRBJ2-1
v_call: TRBV7-2
cdr3_aa: CASSPLYNEQFF
cdr3_nt: TGTGCCAGCAGCCCGTTATACAATGAGCAGTTCTTC

clone_size: few
cdr3_length: 15
d_call: NA
j_call: TRBJ2-7
v_call: TRBV7-9
cdr3_aa: CASSSGAGSAYEQYF
cdr3_nt: TGTGCCAGCAGCTCTGGGGCAGGGAGTGCCTACGAGCAGTACTTC

clone_size: NA
cdr3_length: 11
d_call: NA
j_call: TRBJ2-2
v_call: TRBV20-1
cdr3_aa: CSAVNTGELFF
cdr3_nt: TGCAGTGCAGTGAACACCGGGGAGCTGTTTTTT

clone_size: few
cdr3_length: 15
d_call: TRBD1
j_call: TRBJ2-5
v_call: TRBV7-2
cdr3_aa: CASTTTGARAETQYF
cdr3_nt: TGTGCCAGCACCACGACAGGGGCTCGGGCGGAGACCCAGTACTTC

clone_size: NA
cdr3_length: 17
d_call: TRBD2
j_call: TRBJ2-1
v_call: TRBV7-2
cdr3_aa: CASSLGLAGTPQGEQFF
cdr3_nt: TGTGCCAGCAGCCTGGGACTAGCGGGAACCCCCCAGGGTGAGCAGTTCTTC

clone_size: NA
cdr3_length: 16
d_call: NA
j_call: TRBJ2-1
v_call: TRBV12-3/TRBV12-4
cdr3_aa: CASSSSTNTRGYEQFF
cdr3_nt: TGTGCCAGCAGTTCCTCCACAAACACAAGGGGGTATGAGCAGTTCTTC

clone_size: few
cdr3_length: 13
d_call: NA
j_call: TRBJ2-1
v_call: TRBV6-1
cdr3_aa: CASRATLGDEQFF
cdr3_nt: TGTGCCAGCAGAGCAACCCTAGGAGATGAGCAGTTCTTC

clone_size: few
cdr3_length: 13
d_call: NA
j_call: TRBJ1-2
v_call: TRBV7-9
cdr3_aa: CASSLGISNGYTF
cdr3_nt: TGTGCCAGCAGCCTGGGAATATCTAATGGCTACACCTTC

clone_size: once
cdr3_length: 15
d_call: NA
j_call: TRBJ1-3
v_call: TRBV19
cdr3_aa: CASRVQGTSGNTIYF
cdr3_nt: TGTGCCAGTAGGGTACAGGGAACCTCTGGAAACACCATATATTTT

clone_size: NA
cdr3_length: 15
d_call: TRBD2
j_call: TRBJ2-7
v_call: TRBV11-1
cdr3_aa: CASSSLAGGLYEQYF
cdr3_nt: TGTGCCAGCAGTTCACTAGCGGGGGGTCTCTACGAGCAGTACTTC

clone_size: NA
cdr3_length: 15
d_call: TRBD1
j_call: TRBJ1-5
v_call: TRBV12-3/TRBV12-4
cdr3_aa: CASSNTDRVGQPQHF
cdr3_nt: TGTGCCAGCAGTAACACCGACAGGGTGGGTCAGCCCCAGCATTTT

clone_size: many
cdr3_length: 14
d_call: NA
j_call: TRBJ2-1
v_call: TRBV7-9
cdr3_aa: CASSSGSSYNEQFF
cdr3_nt: TGTGCCAGCAGCTCCGGGAGCTCCTACAATGAGCAGTTCTTC

clone_size: many
cdr3_length: 14
d_call: NA
j_call: TRBJ1-6
v_call: TRBV7-2
cdr3_aa: CASSPQGGNSPLHF
cdr3_nt: TGTGCCAGCAGCCCCCAAGGGGGGAATTCACCCCTCCACTTT

clone_size: few
cdr3_length: 12
d_call: TRBD2
j_call: TRBJ2-1
v_call: TRBV15
cdr3_aa: CASGTRVDEQFF
cdr3_nt: TGTGCCTCCGGGACTAGAGTCGATGAGCAGTTCTTC

clone_size: NA
cdr3_length: 11
d_call: NA
j_call: TRBJ1-2
v_call: TRBV27
cdr3_aa: CASRSFSGYTF
cdr3_nt: TGTGCCAGCCGGAGCTTTAGTGGCTACACCTTC

clone_size: NA
cdr3_length: 17
d_call: TRBD2
j_call: TRBJ2-2
v_call: TRBV6-5
cdr3_aa: CASSQTSGGGNTGELFF
cdr3_nt: TGTGCCAGCAGCCAGACTAGCGGGGGGGGAAACACCGGGGAGCTGTTTTTT

clone_size: NA
cdr3_length: 15
d_call: TRBD2
j_call: TRBJ2-7
v_call: TRBV4-1
cdr3_aa: CASSQVGGRAREQYF
cdr3_nt: TGCGCCAGCAGCCAGGTGGGAGGGAGGGCGCGTGAGCAGTACTTC

clone_size: once
cdr3_length: 18
d_call: TRBD2
j_call: TRBJ2-1
v_call: TRBV7-6
cdr3_aa: CASSRSPARTSGYNEQFF
cdr3_nt: TGTGCCAGCAGCCGATCCCCCGCTAGGACTAGCGGATACAATGAGCAGTTCTTC

clone_size: many
cdr3_length: 14
d_call: NA
j_call: TRBJ2-1
v_call: TRBV7-2
cdr3_aa: CASSLLASVDEQFF
cdr3_nt: TGTGCCAGCAGCTTACTCGCTAGTGTAGATGAGCAGTTCTTC

clone_size: many
cdr3_length: 18
d_call: NA
j_call: TRBJ1-6
v_call: TRBV7-8
cdr3_aa: CASSIGATLSSYNSPLHF
cdr3_nt: TGTGCCAGCAGCATTGGGGCCACCTTGAGCTCCTATAATTCACCCCTCCACTTT

clone_size: few
cdr3_length: 16
d_call: NA
j_call: TRBJ2-7
v_call: TRBV6-2/TRBV6-3
cdr3_aa: CASRTSSQTRWYEQYF
cdr3_nt: TGTGCCAGCAGAACATCTAGCCAGACCCGATGGTACGAGCAGTACTTC

clone_size: NA
cdr3_length: 13
d_call: NA
j_call: TRBJ2-3
v_call: TRBV28
cdr3_aa: CASSPPIAGTQYF
cdr3_nt: TGTGCCAGCAGTCCCCCGATAGCTGGAACGCAGTATTTT

clone_size: NA
cdr3_length: 17
d_call: TRBD1
j_call: TRBJ1-6
v_call: TRBV6-1
cdr3_aa: CATSGQGLSSYNSPLHF
cdr3_nt: TGTGCCACCTCGGGACAGGGACTAAGCTCCTATAATTCACCCCTCCACTTT

clone_size: many
cdr3_length: 14
d_call: NA
j_call: TRBJ2-7
v_call: TRBV7-2
cdr3_aa: CASSLALTAYEQYF
cdr3_nt: TGTGCCAGCAGCTTAGCGCTCACTGCCTACGAGCAGTACTTC

clone_size: NA
cdr3_length: 12
d_call: NA
j_call: TRBJ2-2
v_call: TRBV12-3/TRBV12-4
cdr3_aa: CASSFLPGELFF
cdr3_nt: TGTGCCAGCAGTTTCCTGCCCGGGGAGCTGTTTTTT

clone_size: NA
cdr3_length: 12
d_call: NA
j_call: TRBJ2-7
v_call: TRBV30
cdr3_aa: CAWTHRTYEQYF
cdr3_nt: TGTGCCTGGACCCACAGAACCTACGAGCAGTACTTC

clone_size: NA
cdr3_length: 14
d_call: NA
j_call: TRBJ1-5
v_call: TRBV6-1
cdr3_aa: CASSESGGGQPQHF
cdr3_nt: TGTGCCAGCAGTGAGTCGGGGGGCGGTCAGCCCCAGCATTTT

clone_size: NA
cdr3_length: 18
d_call: NA
j_call: TRBJ2-7
v_call: TRBV7-9
cdr3_aa: CASSSRATELLGPYEQYF
cdr3_nt: TGTGCCAGCAGCTCCAGGGCAACGGAGCTCCTTGGTCCCTACGAGCAGTACTTC

clone_size: NA
cdr3_length: 13
d_call: NA
j_call: TRBJ2-3
v_call: TRBV20-1
cdr3_aa: CSRGGGSTDTQYF
cdr3_nt: TGCAGTAGGGGTGGTGGTAGCACAGATACGCAGTATTTT

clone_size: few
cdr3_length: 16
d_call: NA
j_call: TRBJ1-6
v_call: TRBV28
cdr3_aa: CASSLRRRINNSPLHF
cdr3_nt: TGTGCCAGCAGTTTGAGGCGACGGATAAACAATTCACCCCTCCACTTT

clone_size: NA
cdr3_length: 13
d_call: NA
j_call: TRBJ1-6
v_call: TRBV10-3
cdr3_aa: CAISQGINSPLHF
cdr3_nt: TGTGCCATCAGTCAGGGGATTAATTCACCCCTCCACTTT

clone_size: many
cdr3_length: 14
d_call: NA
j_call: TRBJ1-1
v_call: TRBV7-2
cdr3_aa: CASSHRSGGTEAFF
cdr3_nt: TGTGCCAGCAGCCACAGGAGCGGGGGCACTGAAGCTTTCTTT

clone_size: once
cdr3_length: 13
d_call: TRBD1
j_call: TRBJ2-7
v_call: TRBV20-1
cdr3_aa: CSASEGANDEQYF
cdr3_nt: TGCAGTGCTAGCGAGGGGGCAAACGACGAGCAGTACTTC

clone_size: many
cdr3_length: 13
d_call: NA
j_call: TRBJ1-4
v_call: TRBV7-2
cdr3_aa: CASSFVGWEKLFF
cdr3_nt: TGTGCCAGCAGCTTCGTGGGTTGGGAAAAACTGTTTTTT

clone_size: many
cdr3_length: 14
d_call: NA
j_call: TRBJ1-1
v_call: TRBV7-2
cdr3_aa: CASSSGGTNTEAFF
cdr3_nt: TGTGCCAGCAGCTCCGGGGGGACGAACACTGAAGCTTTCTTT

clone_size: NA
cdr3_length: 15
d_call: NA
j_call: TRBJ1-1
v_call: TRBV7-4
cdr3_aa: CASSFSDGGVTEAFF
cdr3_nt: TGTGCCAGCAGCTTTTCGGACGGAGGGGTCACTGAAGCTTTCTTT

clone_size: NA
cdr3_length: 17
d_call: NA
j_call: TRBJ1-4
v_call: TRBV15
cdr3_aa: CATSRDRRVILNEKLFF
cdr3_nt: TGTGCCACCAGCAGAGATCGGCGTGTCATACTGAATGAAAAACTGTTTTTT

clone_size: NA
cdr3_length: 14
d_call: NA
j_call: TRBJ1-2
v_call: TRBV7-2
cdr3_aa: CASSLEFSNYGYTF
cdr3_nt: TGTGCCAGCAGCTTAGAGTTCTCTAACTATGGCTACACCTTC

clone_size: many
cdr3_length: 16
d_call: TRBD2
j_call: TRBJ2-2
v_call: TRBV6-2/TRBV6-3
cdr3_aa: CASEKRRGGGTGELFF
cdr3_nt: TGTGCCAGCGAGAAGAGACGGGGGGGAGGCACCGGGGAGCTGTTTTTT

clone_size: once
cdr3_length: 17
d_call: NA
j_call: TRBJ2-3
v_call: TRBV4-1
cdr3_aa: CASSQAPGTSWGTAQYF
cdr3_nt: TGCGCCAGCAGCCAAGCACCTGGGACTTCCTGGGGGACGGCGCAGTATTTT

clone_size: NA
cdr3_length: 14
d_call: NA
j_call: TRBJ2-1
v_call: TRBV4-1
cdr3_aa: CASSLRQVEDEQFF
cdr3_nt: TGCGCCAGCAGCCTTAGACAGGTGGAGGATGAGCAGTTCTTC

clone_size: few
cdr3_length: 17
d_call: TRBD1
j_call: TRBJ1-2
v_call: TRBV28
cdr3_aa: CASVDPQGAMGLYGYTF
cdr3_nt: TGTGCCAGCGTAGACCCACAGGGGGCAATGGGACTCTATGGCTACACCTTC

clone_size: few
cdr3_length: 14
d_call: NA
j_call: TRBJ2-4
v_call: TRBV7-2
cdr3_aa: CASSLKGAKNIQYF
cdr3_nt: TGTGCCAGCAGCTTAAAAGGGGCCAAAAACATTCAGTACTTC

clone_size: NA
cdr3_length: 13
d_call: NA
j_call: TRBJ1-6
v_call: TRBV19
cdr3_aa: CASGHTGNSPLHF
cdr3_nt: TGTGCCAGTGGACACACGGGTAATTCACCCCTCCACTTT

clone_size: NA
cdr3_length: 12
d_call: NA
j_call: TRBJ2-6
v_call: TRBV29-1
cdr3_aa: CSVRSGANVLTF
cdr3_nt: TGCAGCGTTCGCTCTGGGGCCAACGTCCTGACTTTC

clone_size: NA
cdr3_length: 14
d_call: NA
j_call: TRBJ1-4
v_call: TRBV6-1
cdr3_aa: CASRLVGGQEKLFF
cdr3_nt: TGTGCCAGCAGATTAGTGGGAGGGCAGGAAAAACTGTTTTTT

clone_size: NA
cdr3_length: 13
d_call: NA
j_call: TRBJ2-5
v_call: TRBV10-1
cdr3_aa: CASSESVGETQYF
cdr3_nt: TGCGCCAGCAGTGAGTCGGTGGGAGAGACCCAGTACTTC

clone_size: NA
cdr3_length: 14
d_call: NA
j_call: TRBJ2-3
v_call: TRBV15
cdr3_aa: CATSRSALTDTQYF
cdr3_nt: TGTGCCACCAGCAGATCGGCACTCACAGATACGCAGTATTTT

clone_size: NA
cdr3_length: 17
d_call: TRBD2
j_call: TRBJ2-1
v_call: TRBV5-5
cdr3_aa: CASSFPLAGEFYNEQFF
cdr3_nt: TGTGCCAGCAGCTTCCCCCTAGCGGGAGAGTTCTACAATGAGCAGTTCTTC

clone_size: NA
cdr3_length: 17
d_call: TRBD2
j_call: TRBJ2-4
v_call: TRBV15
cdr3_aa: CATSSPSGLAEQNIQYF
cdr3_nt: TGTGCCACCAGCAGTCCCTCCGGACTAGCGGAGCAAAACATTCAGTACTTC

clone_size: NA
cdr3_length: 12
d_call: NA
j_call: TRBJ1-1
v_call: TRBV18
cdr3_aa: CASYAGGTEAFF
cdr3_nt: TGTGCCAGCTACGCGGGGGGCACTGAAGCTTTCTTT

clone_size: many
cdr3_length: 14
d_call: NA
j_call: TRBJ2-7
v_call: TRBV7-7
cdr3_aa: CASSPLVEGHEQYF
cdr3_nt: TGTGCCAGCAGCCCGCTGGTTGAGGGCCACGAGCAGTACTTC

clone_size: NA
cdr3_length: 18
d_call: TRBD1
j_call: TRBJ2-6
v_call: TRBV6-1
cdr3_aa: CASSGRTGAYSGANVLTF
cdr3_nt: TGTGCCAGCAGTGGGCGGACAGGGGCGTACTCTGGGGCCAACGTCCTGACTTTC